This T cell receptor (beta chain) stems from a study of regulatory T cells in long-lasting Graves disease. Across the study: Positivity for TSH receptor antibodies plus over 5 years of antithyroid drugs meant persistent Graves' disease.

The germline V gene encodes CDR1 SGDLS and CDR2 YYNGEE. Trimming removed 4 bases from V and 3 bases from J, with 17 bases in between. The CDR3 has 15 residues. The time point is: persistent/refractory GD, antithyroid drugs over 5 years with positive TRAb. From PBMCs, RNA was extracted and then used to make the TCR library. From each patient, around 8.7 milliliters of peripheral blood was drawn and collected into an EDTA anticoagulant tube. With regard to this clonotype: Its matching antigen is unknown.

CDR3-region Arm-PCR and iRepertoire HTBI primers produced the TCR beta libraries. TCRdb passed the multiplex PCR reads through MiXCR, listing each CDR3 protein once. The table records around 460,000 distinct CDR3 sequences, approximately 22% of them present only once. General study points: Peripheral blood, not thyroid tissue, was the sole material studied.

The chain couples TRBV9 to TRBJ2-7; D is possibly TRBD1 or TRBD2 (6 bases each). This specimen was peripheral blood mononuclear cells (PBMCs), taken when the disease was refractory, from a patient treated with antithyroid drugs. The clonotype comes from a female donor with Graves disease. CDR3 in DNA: TGTGCCAGCAGCCCAGGACCGGGGGCGGACTACGAGCAGTACTTC. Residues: CASSPGPGADYEQYF. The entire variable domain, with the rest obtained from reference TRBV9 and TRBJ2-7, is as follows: DSGVTQTPKHLITATGQRVTLRCSPRSGDLSVYWYQQSLDQGLQFLIQYYNGEERAKGNILERFSAQQFPDLHSELNLSSLELGDSALYFCASSPGPGADYEQYFGPGTRLTVT.